This T cell receptor beta chain appears in the sequencing data of a study of cytotoxic CD8 clonotypes in ibrutinib-treated CLL. The overall study: The patients, under 13 relapsed/refractory and 15 treatment-naive, included fewer than 18 who were IGHV unmutated. When averaged across all of the samples, the counts came to 255,043 productive templates and some 93,000 productive rearrangements.

The study, taken as a whole, reports: Clonality grew at ibrutinib response; at progression, it decreased back toward baseline. Higher circulating CD8+ T-cell counts strongly accompanied higher baseline clonality, above age-matched healthy donors.

Unmatched junction bases numbered 2, after V lost 4 bases and J lost 0 bases. This CDR3 has 15 residues. Germline V gene data show CDR1 as SGHRS and CDR2 as YFSETQ. This clone was seen more than once but under ten times. Its specificity is not known. The table came from immunoSEQ multiplex PCR; TCRdb's copy has only in-frame clones and leaves some out. The sample records some 290,000 clones, 70% to 80% being singletons. This receptor was obtained from a human donor with chronic lymphocytic leukemia. The chain carries TRBV5-1 and TRBJ2-3; 10 bases fit TRBD2. This sample comprised PBMCs, obtained before ibrutinib treatment. The CDR3 sequence: CASSMGLASTDTQYF. DNA of the CDR3: TGCGCCAGCAGCATGGGACTAGCGAGCACAGATACGCAGTATTTT.